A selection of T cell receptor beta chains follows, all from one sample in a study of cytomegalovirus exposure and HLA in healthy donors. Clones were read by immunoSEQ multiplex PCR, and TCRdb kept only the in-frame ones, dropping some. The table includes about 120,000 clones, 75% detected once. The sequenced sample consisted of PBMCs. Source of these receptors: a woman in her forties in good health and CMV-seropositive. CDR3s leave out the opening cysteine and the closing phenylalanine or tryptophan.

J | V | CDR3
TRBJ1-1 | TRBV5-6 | ASNPGENTEAF
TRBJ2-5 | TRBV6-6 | ASSYSSGNLRETQY
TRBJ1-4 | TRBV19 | ASSITGTGGPLF
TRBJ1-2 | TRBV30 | AWSKQANYGYT
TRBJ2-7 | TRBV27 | ASSRQGYEQY
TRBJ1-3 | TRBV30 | AWSVQSGNTIY
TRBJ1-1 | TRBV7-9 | ASSLGGGFENTEAF
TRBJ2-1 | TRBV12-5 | ASGGVRRPGLAGYNEQF
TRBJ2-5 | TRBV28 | ASRGGLAGTFTGETQY
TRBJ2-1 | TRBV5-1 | ASSLGGLAGGDNEQF
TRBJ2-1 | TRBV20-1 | SRAGDNEQF
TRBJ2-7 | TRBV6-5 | ASSYSMSGIRVEQY
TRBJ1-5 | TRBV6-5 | ASSRTGVGNQPQH
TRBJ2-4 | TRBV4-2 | ASSQDRPAGGLLAKNIQY
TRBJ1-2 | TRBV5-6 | ASSLGGQGRGFFGYT
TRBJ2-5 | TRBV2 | ANSQGLAQETQY
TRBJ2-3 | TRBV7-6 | ASSLGQGRDTQY
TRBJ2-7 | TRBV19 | ATKGENAFPHEQY
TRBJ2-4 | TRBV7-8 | ASSSLQGADKNIQY
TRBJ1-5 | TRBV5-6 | ASSLGGGAGNQPQH
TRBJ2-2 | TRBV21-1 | ASLAGGNTGELF
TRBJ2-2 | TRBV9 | ASSVAGMGTGELF
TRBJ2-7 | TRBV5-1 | ASSLEGFSYEQY
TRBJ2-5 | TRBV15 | ATSREYAPLEETQY
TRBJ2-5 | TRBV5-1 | ASSLDGQGAQETQY
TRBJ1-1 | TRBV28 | ASRPPPGTAEAF
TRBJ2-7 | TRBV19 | ASSRLAGGAYEQY
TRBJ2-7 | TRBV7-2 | ASSLVQGGSYEQY
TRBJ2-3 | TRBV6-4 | ASSSRTSGGTDTQY
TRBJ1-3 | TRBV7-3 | ASSPSSTGNTIY
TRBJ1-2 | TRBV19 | ASSIGQGRGYT
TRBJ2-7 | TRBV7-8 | ASSLTTGGTYEQY
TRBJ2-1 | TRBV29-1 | SVGTSSYNEQF
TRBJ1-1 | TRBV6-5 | ATRQGASEAF
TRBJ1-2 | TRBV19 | ASSIERGPGQGTHGYT
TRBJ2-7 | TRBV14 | ASSQAGTSTYEQY
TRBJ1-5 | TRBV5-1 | ASSAGTGDSNQPQH
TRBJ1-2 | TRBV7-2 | ASSLAFDRALGYT
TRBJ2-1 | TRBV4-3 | ASSQDMSGRYNEQF
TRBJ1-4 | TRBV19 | ASSIDRRFSEKLF
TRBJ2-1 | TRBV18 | ASSPNYHGDNEQF
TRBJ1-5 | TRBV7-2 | ASSPRGLQGNQPQH
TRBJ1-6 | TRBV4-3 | ASSQAADRNNSPLH
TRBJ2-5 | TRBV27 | ASSFARGGQETQY
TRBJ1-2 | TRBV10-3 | AISESKWAPPPDGYT
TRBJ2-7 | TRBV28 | ASSSFQRDYEQY
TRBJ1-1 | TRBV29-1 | SVEEDGQGGTEAF
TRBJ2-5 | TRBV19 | ASSIGSGVRETQY
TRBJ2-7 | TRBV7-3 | ASSLTSVERSY
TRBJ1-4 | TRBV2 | ASNLGGMNEKLF
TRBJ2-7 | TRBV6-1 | ATTSFGRGTYEQY
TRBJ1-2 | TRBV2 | ASSDEQQVIYGYT
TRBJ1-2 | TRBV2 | ASSVTGGQAAGGGYT
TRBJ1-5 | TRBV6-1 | ASSEAPGLQPQH